Listed below are T cell receptor beta chains from one sample, sequenced in a study of cytomegalovirus exposure and HLA in healthy donors. Sequenced by immunoSEQ multiplex PCR; TCRdb stores in-frame clones only, minus some. This sample's table reports tens of thousands of clones. Material for sequencing was PBMCs. Receptors were obtained from a woman aged 25 to 45 in good health and CMV-seronegative. CDR3s include the opening cysteine and the closing phenylalanine or tryptophan. Each record gives: CDR3 length, D gene, V gene, J gene, CDR3 protein, CDR3 DNA. The D gene is left open where the match is weak.

cdr3_length: 17; d_call: TRBD2; v_call: TRBV4-1; j_call: TRBJ2-3; cdr3_aa: CASSQSPTSGMEDTQYF; cdr3_nt: TGCGCCAGCAGCCAATCTCCGACTAGCGGGATGGAGGATACGCAGTATTTT
cdr3_length: 13; d_call: TRBD2; v_call: TRBV29-1; j_call: TRBJ2-7; cdr3_aa: CSVEASGGLEQYF; cdr3_nt: TGCAGCGTTGAAGCCAGCGGGGGCCTCGAGCAGTACTTC
cdr3_length: 17; d_call: TRBD2; v_call: TRBV9; j_call: TRBJ2-1; cdr3_aa: CASSVATSGGDYNEQFF; cdr3_nt: TGTGCCAGCAGCGTAGCTACGAGCGGGGGGGATTACAATGAGCAGTTCTTC
cdr3_length: 14; d_call: TRBD2; v_call: TRBV30; j_call: TRBJ2-3; cdr3_aa: CAWSLTSATDTQYF; cdr3_nt: TGTGCCTGGAGTTTAACTAGCGCCACAGATACGCAGTATTTT
cdr3_length: 16; d_call: -; v_call: TRBV10-3; j_call: TRBJ2-7; cdr3_aa: CASSAQRTGPGYEQYF; cdr3_nt: TGTGCCAGCAGCGCCCAACGTACAGGACCCGGCTACGAGCAGTACTTC
cdr3_length: 15; d_call: TRBD2; v_call: TRBV9; j_call: TRBJ2-1; cdr3_aa: CASSLTPLAGNEQFF; cdr3_nt: TGTGCCAGCAGTTTAACCCCACTAGCGGGAAACGAGCAGTTCTTC
cdr3_length: 15; d_call: -; v_call: TRBV4-1; j_call: TRBJ1-1; cdr3_aa: CASSQGRPADTEAFF; cdr3_nt: TGCGCCAGCAGCCAGGGAAGGCCAGCGGACACTGAAGCTTTCTTT
cdr3_length: 17; d_call: -; v_call: TRBV5-1; j_call: TRBJ2-7; cdr3_aa: CASSLDALTTFYVKQYF; cdr3_nt: TGCGCCAGCAGCTTGGACGCCCTGACAACCTTTTATGTGAAGCAGTACTTC
cdr3_length: 11; d_call: TRBD1; v_call: TRBV20-1; j_call: TRBJ1-1; cdr3_aa: CSATGTAEAFF; cdr3_nt: TGCAGTGCTACAGGGACAGCTGAAGCTTTCTTT
cdr3_length: 15; d_call: TRBD2; v_call: TRBV29-1; j_call: TRBJ2-5; cdr3_aa: CSLFGLAGSQETQYF; cdr3_nt: TGCAGCCTTTTTGGACTAGCGGGCTCCCAAGAGACCCAGTACTTC
cdr3_length: 14; d_call: TRBD1; v_call: TRBV4-3; j_call: TRBJ2-7; cdr3_aa: CASSMDRGSYEQYF; cdr3_nt: TGCGCCAGCAGCATGGACAGGGGGTCCTACGAGCAGTACTTC
cdr3_length: 13; d_call: -; v_call: TRBV5-1; j_call: TRBJ2-7; cdr3_aa: CASTLDLSYEQYF; cdr3_nt: TGCGCCAGCACCCTCGACTTGTCCTACGAGCAGTACTTC
cdr3_length: 12; d_call: -; v_call: TRBV6-1; j_call: TRBJ2-7; cdr3_aa: CASSDRAAKSNF; cdr3_nt: TGTGCCAGCAGTGACAGGGCCGCGAAGTCAAACTTC
cdr3_length: 14; d_call: -; v_call: TRBV18; j_call: TRBJ1-5; cdr3_aa: CASSPVLSNQPQHF; cdr3_nt: TGTGCCAGCTCACCCGTCCTTAGCAATCAGCCCCAGCATTTT
cdr3_length: 14; d_call: -; v_call: TRBV6-5; j_call: TRBJ1-4; cdr3_aa: CASRIRRTNEKLFF; cdr3_nt: TGTGCCAGCAGAATCAGAAGAACTAATGAAAAACTGTTTTTT
cdr3_length: 15; d_call: TRBD2; v_call: TRBV7-2; j_call: TRBJ2-3; cdr3_aa: CASSSGGGRTDTQYF; cdr3_nt: TGTGCCAGCTCATCCGGGGGGGGCCGCACAGATACGCAGTATTTT
cdr3_length: 18; d_call: -; v_call: TRBV19; j_call: TRBJ1-2; cdr3_aa: CASSIGGTAIGPLGGYTF; cdr3_nt: TGTGCCAGTAGTATCGGAGGGACGGCCATAGGCCCTCTCGGGGGCTACACCTTC
cdr3_length: 10; d_call: -; v_call: TRBV19; j_call: TRBJ1-2; cdr3_aa: CASKGDGYTF; cdr3_nt: TGTGCCAGTAAAGGGGATGGCTACACCTTC
cdr3_length: 13; d_call: TRBD1; v_call: TRBV5-1; j_call: TRBJ2-5; cdr3_aa: CASSMGTEETQYF; cdr3_nt: TGCGCCAGCAGCATGGGGACAGAAGAGACCCAGTACTTC
cdr3_length: 14; d_call: TRBD1; v_call: TRBV6-5; j_call: TRBJ1-4; cdr3_aa: CASSYSGQGEKLFF; cdr3_nt: TGTGCCAGCAGTTACTCGGGACAGGGGGAAAAACTGTTTTTT
cdr3_length: 15; d_call: TRBD1; v_call: TRBV15; j_call: TRBJ2-2; cdr3_aa: CATSSDRGATGELFF; cdr3_nt: TGTGCCACCAGCTCAGACAGGGGAGCCACCGGGGAGCTGTTTTTT
cdr3_length: 13; d_call: -; v_call: TRBV7-9; j_call: TRBJ1-1; cdr3_aa: CASSRTERGGPRF; cdr3_nt: TGTGCCAGCAGCCGCACGGAGAGGGGGGGCCCGAGGTTT
cdr3_length: 15; d_call: TRBD1; v_call: TRBV5-1; j_call: TRBJ1-1; cdr3_aa: CASSSGQAWSTEAFF; cdr3_nt: TGCGCCAGCAGCTCCGGACAGGCCTGGAGCACTGAAGCTTTCTTT
cdr3_length: 15; d_call: -; v_call: TRBV7-9; j_call: TRBJ2-3; cdr3_aa: CASSSSGQLTDTQYF; cdr3_nt: TGTGCCAGCAGCTCCTCGGGACAACTCACAGATACGCAGTATTTT
cdr3_length: 13; d_call: -; v_call: TRBV19; j_call: TRBJ1-2; cdr3_aa: CASNPRREDGYTF; cdr3_nt: TGTGCCAGTAACCCACGGAGGGAGGATGGCTACACCTTC
cdr3_length: 16; d_call: TRBD2; v_call: TRBV7-2; j_call: TRBJ2-2; cdr3_aa: CASSFVAGGPGGELFF; cdr3_nt: TGTGCCAGCAGCTTTGTGGCGGGGGGGCCTGGCGGGGAGCTGTTTTTT
cdr3_length: 15; d_call: -; v_call: TRBV28; j_call: TRBJ2-7; cdr3_aa: CASSTGGAEGYEQYF; cdr3_nt: TGTGCCAGCAGCACCGGAGGGGCAGAGGGGTACGAGCAGTACTTC
cdr3_length: 17; d_call: TRBD1; v_call: TRBV4-1; j_call: TRBJ1-1; cdr3_aa: CASSQDGLTGGVTEAFF; cdr3_nt: TGCGCCAGCAGCCAAGATGGGCTGACAGGGGGAGTAACTGAAGCTTTCTTT
cdr3_length: 12; d_call: -; v_call: TRBV4-3; j_call: TRBJ1-3; cdr3_aa: CASSPGGNTIYF; cdr3_nt: TGCGCCAGCAGCCCGGGGGGAAACACCATATATTTT
cdr3_length: 16; d_call: -; v_call: TRBV4-3; j_call: TRBJ2-6; cdr3_aa: CASSQDPGAGANVLTF; cdr3_nt: TGCGCCAGCAGCCAAGATCCGGGGGCTGGGGCCAACGTCCTGACTTTC
cdr3_length: 16; d_call: -; v_call: TRBV18; j_call: TRBJ2-7; cdr3_aa: CASSPLALANSYEQYF; cdr3_nt: TGTGCCAGCTCACCACTTGCCCTAGCGAACTCCTACGAGCAGTACTTC
cdr3_length: 13; d_call: -; v_call: TRBV29-1; j_call: TRBJ2-1; cdr3_aa: CSVPDRADNEQFF; cdr3_nt: TGCAGCGTGCCGGACAGAGCAGACAATGAGCAGTTCTTC
cdr3_length: 14; d_call: TRBD1; v_call: TRBV28; j_call: TRBJ1-1; cdr3_aa: CASSLPKTGSEAFF; cdr3_nt: TGTGCCAGCAGTTTACCCAAGACAGGGTCTGAAGCTTTCTTT
cdr3_length: 14; d_call: TRBD1; v_call: TRBV5-1; j_call: TRBJ2-7; cdr3_aa: CASSRTGGAYEQYF; cdr3_nt: TGCGCCAGTTCCAGGACAGGGGGCGCCTACGAGCAGTACTTC
cdr3_length: 15; d_call: -; v_call: TRBV5-1; j_call: TRBJ2-2; cdr3_aa: CASSLGTTGTGELFF; cdr3_nt: TGCGCCAGCAGCTTAGGGACTACAGGGACCGGGGAGCTGTTTTTT
cdr3_length: 14; d_call: -; v_call: TRBV2; j_call: TRBJ2-4; cdr3_aa: CASSPGRAKNIQYF; cdr3_nt: TGTGCCAGCAGCCCCGGGAGAGCCAAAAACATTCAGTACTTC
cdr3_length: 10; d_call: TRBD1; v_call: TRBV2; j_call: TRBJ1-2; cdr3_aa: CASRGDRDTF; cdr3_nt: TGTGCCAGCAGGGGGGACAGGGACACCTTC
cdr3_length: 14; d_call: -; v_call: TRBV6-5; j_call: TRBJ1-1; cdr3_aa: CARGPQGMNTEAFF; cdr3_nt: TGTGCCAGGGGCCCACAGGGCATGAACACTGAAGCTTTCTTT
cdr3_length: 16; d_call: TRBD1; v_call: TRBV5-1; j_call: TRBJ2-3; cdr3_aa: CASSGGQAISTDTQYF; cdr3_nt: TGCGCCAGCAGCGGCGGACAGGCGATAAGCACAGATACGCAGTATTTT
cdr3_length: 15; d_call: -; v_call: TRBV6-5; j_call: TRBJ2-7; cdr3_aa: CASSYRRARDYEQYF; cdr3_nt: TGTGCCAGCAGTTACCGTAGAGCTAGGGACTACGAGCAGTACTTC
cdr3_length: 15; d_call: -; v_call: TRBV7-6; j_call: TRBJ2-3; cdr3_aa: CASSLRLSNTDTQYF; cdr3_nt: TGTGCCAGCAGCTTAAGACTGAGTAACACAGATACGCAGTATTTT
cdr3_length: 16; d_call: TRBD1; v_call: TRBV5-1; j_call: TRBJ1-4; cdr3_aa: CASSKGTGPTNEKLFF; cdr3_nt: TGCGCCAGCAGCAAGGGGACAGGGCCAACTAATGAAAAACTGTTTTTT
cdr3_length: 15; d_call: -; v_call: TRBV27; j_call: TRBJ2-7; cdr3_aa: CASSLFTGWGYEQYF; cdr3_nt: TGTGCCAGCAGTTTGTTTACAGGCTGGGGCTACGAGCAGTACTTC
cdr3_length: 13; d_call: -; v_call: TRBV30; j_call: TRBJ2-1; cdr3_aa: CALKFTAYNEQFF; cdr3_nt: TGTGCTTTAAAATTTACAGCTTACAATGAGCAGTTCTTC
cdr3_length: 17; d_call: TRBD1; v_call: TRBV7-9; j_call: TRBJ2-1; cdr3_aa: CASSLAGTVSGYNEQFF; cdr3_nt: TGTGCCAGCAGCTTAGCGGGGACAGTCTCTGGGTACAATGAGCAGTTCTTC